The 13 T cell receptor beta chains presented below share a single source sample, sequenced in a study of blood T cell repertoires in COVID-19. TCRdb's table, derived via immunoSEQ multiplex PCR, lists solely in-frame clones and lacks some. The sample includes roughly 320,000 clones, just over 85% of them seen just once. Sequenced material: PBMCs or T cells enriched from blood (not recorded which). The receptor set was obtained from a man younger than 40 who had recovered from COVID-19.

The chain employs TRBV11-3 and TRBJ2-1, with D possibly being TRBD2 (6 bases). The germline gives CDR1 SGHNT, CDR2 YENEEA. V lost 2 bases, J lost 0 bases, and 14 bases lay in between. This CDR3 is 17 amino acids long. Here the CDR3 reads CASSLRGIPSSYNEQFF. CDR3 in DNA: TGTGCCAGCAGCTTACGCGGGATACCAAGCTCCTACAATGAGCAGTTCTTC.

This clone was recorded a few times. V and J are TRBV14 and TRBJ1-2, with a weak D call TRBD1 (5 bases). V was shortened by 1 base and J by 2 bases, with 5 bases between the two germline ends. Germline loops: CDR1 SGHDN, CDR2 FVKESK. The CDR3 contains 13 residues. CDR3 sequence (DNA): TGTGCCAGCAGCCAAGCAGGGAACTATGGCTACACCTTC. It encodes CASSQAGNYGYTF. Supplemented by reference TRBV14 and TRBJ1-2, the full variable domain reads EAGVTQFPSHSVIEKGQTVTLRCDPISGHDNLYWYRRVMGKEIKFLLHFVKESKQDESGMPNNRFLAERTGGTYSTLKVQPAELEDSGVYFCASSQAGNYGYTFGSGTRLTVV.

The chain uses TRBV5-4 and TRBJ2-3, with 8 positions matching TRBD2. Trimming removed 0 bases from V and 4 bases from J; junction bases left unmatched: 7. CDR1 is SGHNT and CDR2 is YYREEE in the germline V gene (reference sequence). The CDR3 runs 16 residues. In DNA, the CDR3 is TGTGCCAGCAGCTTGGGAGGAGCGGGAGCCGCAGATACGCAGTATTTT. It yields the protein CASSLGGAGAADTQYF.

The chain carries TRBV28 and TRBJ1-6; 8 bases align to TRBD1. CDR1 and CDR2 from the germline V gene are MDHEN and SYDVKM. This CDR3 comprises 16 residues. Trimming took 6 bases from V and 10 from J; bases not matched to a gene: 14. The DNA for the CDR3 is TGTGCCAGCAGGCCGGACAGGGCAGAAACAAGGTCACCCCTCCACTTT. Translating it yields CASRPDRAETRSPLHF.

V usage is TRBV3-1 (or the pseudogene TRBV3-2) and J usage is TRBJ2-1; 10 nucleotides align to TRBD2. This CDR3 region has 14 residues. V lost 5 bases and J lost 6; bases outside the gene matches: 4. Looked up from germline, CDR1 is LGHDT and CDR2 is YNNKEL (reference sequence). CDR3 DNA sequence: TGTGCCAGCAGCACCAGCGGGAGGGCCAATGAGCAGTTCTTC. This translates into CASSTSGRANEQFF.

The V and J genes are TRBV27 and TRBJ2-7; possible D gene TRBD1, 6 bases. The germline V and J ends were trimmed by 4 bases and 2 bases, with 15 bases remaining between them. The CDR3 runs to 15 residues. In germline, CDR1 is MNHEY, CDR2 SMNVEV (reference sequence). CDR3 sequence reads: CASSSQGLLPYEQYF. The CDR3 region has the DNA TGTGCCAGCAGTTCACAGGGTTTGCTTCCCTACGAGCAGTACTTC.

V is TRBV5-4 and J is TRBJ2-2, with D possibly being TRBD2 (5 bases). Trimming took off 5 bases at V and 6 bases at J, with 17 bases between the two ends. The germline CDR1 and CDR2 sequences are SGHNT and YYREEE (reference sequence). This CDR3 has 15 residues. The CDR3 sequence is CASRFMFGVAGELFF. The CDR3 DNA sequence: TGTGCCAGCAGGTTCATGTTCGGGGTGGCCGGGGAGCTGTTTTTT.

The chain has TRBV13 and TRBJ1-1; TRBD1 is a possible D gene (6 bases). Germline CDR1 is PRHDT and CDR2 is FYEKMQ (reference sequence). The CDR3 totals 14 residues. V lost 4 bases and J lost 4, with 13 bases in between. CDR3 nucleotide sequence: TGTGCCAGCAGCTACGACAGGTCCCCCACTGAAGCTTTCTTT. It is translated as CASSYDRSPTEAFF. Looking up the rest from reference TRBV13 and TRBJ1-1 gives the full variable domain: AAGVIQSPRHLIKEKRETATLKCYPIPRHDTVYWYQQGPGQDPQFLISFYEKMQSDKGSIPDRFSAQQFSDYHSELNMSSLELGDSALYFCASSYDRSPTEAFFGQGTRLTVV.

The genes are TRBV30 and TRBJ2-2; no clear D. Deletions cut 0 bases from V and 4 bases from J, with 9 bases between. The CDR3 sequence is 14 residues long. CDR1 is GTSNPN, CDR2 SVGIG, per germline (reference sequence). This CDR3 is CAWSVRRPTGELFF. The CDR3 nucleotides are TGTGCCTGGAGTGTACGGAGACCCACCGGGGAGCTGTTTTTT. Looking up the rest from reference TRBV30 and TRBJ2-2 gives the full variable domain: SQTIHQWPATLVQPVGSPLSLECTVEGTSNPNLYWYRQAAGRGLQLLFYSVGIGQISSEVPQNLSASRPQDRQFILSSKKLLLSDSGFYLCAWSVRRPTGELFFGEGSRLTVL.

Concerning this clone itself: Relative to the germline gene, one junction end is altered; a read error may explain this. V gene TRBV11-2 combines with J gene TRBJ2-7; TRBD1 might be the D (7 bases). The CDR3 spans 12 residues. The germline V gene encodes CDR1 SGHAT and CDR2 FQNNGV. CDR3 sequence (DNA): TGTGCCAGCAGCCCACCCGCGGGACAGAAAACTTTC. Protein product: CASSPPAGQKTF.

In DNA, the CDR3 is TGTGCCAGCTGTCGGCGGGGTTACACCGGGGAGCTGTTTTTT. This encodes CASCRRGYTGELFF. The chain combines TRBV13 with TRBJ2-2; D is perhaps TRBD2 (6 bases). V dropped 8 bases and J dropped 3 bases, with 13 bases sitting between them. Germline V gene sequence: CDR1 PRHDT, CDR2 FYEKMQ (reference sequence). The CDR3 loop spans 14 amino acids.

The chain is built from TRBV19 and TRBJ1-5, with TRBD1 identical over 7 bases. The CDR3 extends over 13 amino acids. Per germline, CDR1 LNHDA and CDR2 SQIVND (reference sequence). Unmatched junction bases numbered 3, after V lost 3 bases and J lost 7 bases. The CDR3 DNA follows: TGTGCCAGTAGTATCGGACAGGTCCAGCCCCAGCATTTT. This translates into CASSIGQVQPQHF. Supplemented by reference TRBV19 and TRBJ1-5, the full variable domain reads DGGITQSPKYLFRKEGQNVTLSCEQNLNHDAMYWYRQDPGQGLRLIYYSQIVNDFQKGDIAEGYSVSREKKESFPLTVTSAQKNPTAFYLCASSIGQVQPQHFGDGTRLSIL.

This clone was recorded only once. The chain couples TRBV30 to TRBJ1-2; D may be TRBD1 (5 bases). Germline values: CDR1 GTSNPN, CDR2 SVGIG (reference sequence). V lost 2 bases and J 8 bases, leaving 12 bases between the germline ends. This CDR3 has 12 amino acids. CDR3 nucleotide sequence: TGTGCCTGGAGTATCGGGGCGGGAGGCTACACCTTC. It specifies CAWSIGAGGYTF.